The clone carrying this TCR beta chain was observed many times. The target antigen is unknown. Using MiXCR, TCRdb re-called clones from the PCR reads. The sample lists roughly 36,000 clones, 11% occurring once. V was cut by 9 bases and J by 3 bases, with 15 bases left in between. The CDR3 extends over 13 amino acids. Looked up from germline, CDR1 is SGHTA and CDR2 is FQGNSA. No treatment of any kind had been given to any patient before thyroid surgery. This specimen belongs to a study of metastatic and nonmetastatic thyroid tumors. General observations from the study: Benign nodules were reported to have significantly lower TCR beta diversity than malignant thyroid tumors, in blood and tumor.

The J gene is TRBJ2-7, the V gene TRBV7-2, with D perhaps being TRBD1 or TRBD2 (5 bases each). Material: blood. The sequence was collected from a female donor with papillary thyroid cancer or a benign thyroid nodule (not recorded which). Some clones in this sample may be carry-over from other donors' samples. The CDR3 protein is CASPGPPHYEQYF. In nucleotides, the CDR3 is TGTGCCAGTCCGGGACCCCCACACTACGAGCAGTACTTC.